Listed here are 6 T cell receptor beta chains from one sample, sequenced in a study of regulatory T cells in long-lasting Graves disease. Libraries of TCR beta came from iRepertoire HTBI primers plus Arm-PCR of CDR3 regions. A single record per CDR3 protein comes from TCRdb applying MiXCR to the multiplex PCR reads. Of around 450,000 distinct CDR3 sequences in the sample, approximately 21% are singletons; the top ten hold about 7%. The time point: persistent/refractory GD, antithyroid drugs over 5 years with positive TRAb. RNA extracted from PBMCs served as the sequencing template. Sequencing was performed on peripheral blood mononuclear cells (PBMCs), taken when the disease was refractory, from a patient treated with antithyroid drugs. The source of these receptors is a female donor with Graves disease.

The rearrangement joins TRBV20-1 to TRBJ2-7; the D gene is possibly TRBD1 (6 bases). The CDR3 is made up of 12 amino acids. V lost 5 bases and J 3 bases, leaving 11 bases between the germline ends. Per germline, CDR1 DFQATT and CDR2 SNEGSKA (reference sequence). CDR3 sequence (DNA): TGCAGTGCTCACTTGGACAGCTACGAGCAGTACTTC. The encoded protein is CSAHLDSYEQYF.

This clonotype was picked up a small number of times. This chain joins TRBV6-2 or TRBV6-3 and TRBJ1-4; D ambiguous. From germline, CDR1 is MNHEY and CDR2 SVGEGT. There are 16 residues in the CDR3. The ends were cut back, 2 bases at V and 7 bases at J, with 17 bases in the middle. The CDR3 spells CASSYGYPARGEKLFF. CDR3 DNA: TGTGCCAGCAGTTACGGTTACCCCGCTCGGGGTGAAAAACTGTTTTTT.

The chain recombines TRBV25-1 with TRBJ2-1; the D gene is possibly TRBD2 (6 bases). The CDR3 has 15 residues. The germline gives CDR1 MGHDK, CDR2 SYGVNS. Trimming pared 0 bases from V and 7 bases from J, leaving 13 bases between. CDR3 amino acids: CASSEYDGSGNEQFF. The CDR3 DNA follows: TGTGCCAGCAGTGAATATGACGGGAGCGGGAATGAGCAGTTCTTC.

V gene TRBV27 combines with J gene TRBJ2-5; TRBD1 or TRBD2 may be the D gene (5 bases each). CDR1 MNHEY and CDR2 SMNVEV come from the germline V gene (reference sequence). The CDR3 covers 17 residues. V dropped 4 bases and J dropped 2 bases, with 20 bases sitting between them. The CDR3 spells CASSSQMGRGLQETQYF. The CDR3 DNA reads as TGTGCCAGCAGTTCACAAATGGGCCGGGGCCTTCAAGAGACCCAGTACTTC.

This clonotype was counted many times. This chain uses TRBV3-1 with TRBJ1-1; TRBD1 agrees at 11 bases. The J segment lost 7 bases and the V segment lost 4 bases, leaving 2 bases of the junction unmatched. The CDR3 is made up of 13 amino acids. In germline, CDR1 is LGHDT, CDR2 YNNKEL (reference sequence). The CDR3 DNA reads TGTGCCAGCAGCCCGGGACAGGGGGATGAAGCTTTCTTT. Protein: CASSPGQGDEAFF.

This sequence joins TRBV19 and TRBJ1-5; 8 nucleotides match TRBD1. CDR1 and CDR2 from the germline V gene are LNHDA and SQIVND (reference sequence). This CDR3 spans 15 amino acids. The trim removed 5 bases at V and 4 bases at J, leaving 7 bases unmatched. This chain's CDR3 is CASSGYRGSNQPQHF. The CDR3 nucleotides read TGTGCCAGTAGTGGGTACAGGGGGTCTAATCAGCCCCAGCATTTT.